This is a list of T cell receptor beta chains from one sample in a study of cytomegalovirus exposure and HLA in healthy donors. TCRdb's copy holds only in-frame clones and misses some; the assay was immunoSEQ multiplex PCR. This sample has fewer than 120,000 clones, with around nine tenths found just once. Sequencing was performed on PBMCs. These TCRs come from a woman aged 18 to 35 in good health and CMV-seronegative. Both conserved end residues are part of each CDR3. The order of the fields is CDR3 DNA, CDR3 protein, clone size, D gene, V gene, J gene. The D gene is left open where the match is weak. Not all rows give a size; the values are once, few, many and, for expanded clones, a class.

DNA: TGTGCCAGCAGCTTGGGCAGAAGCAATCAGCCCCAGCATTTT
CDR3: CASSLGRSNQPQHF
size: -
D: -
V: TRBV5-4
J: TRBJ1-5

DNA: TGCAGCTTTAGGACTAGCGGGAGTGGTTCCTACAATGAGCAGTTCTTC
CDR3: CSFRTSGSGSYNEQFF
size: -
D: TRBD2
V: TRBV29-1
J: TRBJ2-1

DNA: TGTGCCACCAGCAGAGATCGAGGAGCAACTAATGAAAAACTGTTTTTT
CDR3: CATSRDRGATNEKLFF
size: -
D: -
V: TRBV15
J: TRBJ1-4

DNA: TGTGCCAGCAGTTTAGGTGGAGGGCCCGTATACGAGCAGTACTTC
CDR3: CASSLGGGPVYEQYF
size: once
D: -
V: TRBV13
J: TRBJ2-7

DNA: TGTGCCTGGAGGAGCGGCAGGGGGCACACAGATACGCAGTATTTT
CDR3: CAWRSGRGHTDTQYF
size: -
D: TRBD1
V: TRBV30
J: TRBJ2-3

DNA: TGTGCCAGCAGTGAAGTCAAACCTACTGGAAACACCATATATTTT
CDR3: CASSEVKPTGNTIYF
size: once
D: -
V: TRBV6-1
J: TRBJ1-3

DNA: TGTGCCAGCTCGTCGGGACAGGGTACGACTAATGAAAAACTGTTTTTT
CDR3: CASSSGQGTTNEKLFF
size: -
D: TRBD1
V: TRBV18
J: TRBJ1-4

DNA: TGTGCCAGCACCACGCGGTGGGGGGTTTATGGAGAGACCCAGTACTTC
CDR3: CASTTRWGVYGETQYF
size: -
D: -
V: TRBV27
J: TRBJ2-5

DNA: TGTGCCAGCAGCTTAGTTGGCTCACCCCTCCACTTT
CDR3: CASSLVGSPLHF
size: -
D: -
V: TRBV7-2
J: TRBJ1-6

DNA: TGCGCCAGCAGAGTGAAGACAGGGGGTTTGAATCAGCCCCAGCATTTT
CDR3: CASRVKTGGLNQPQHF
size: -
D: TRBD1
V: TRBV4-1
J: TRBJ1-5

DNA: TGTGCCAGCTCACCACCGTCCCTAGATACGCAGTATTTT
CDR3: CASSPPSLDTQYF
size: -
D: -
V: TRBV18
J: TRBJ2-3

DNA: TGCGCCAGCAGCTTGTTCCTAGCGGGGGGCGATACAGATACGCAGTATTTT
CDR3: CASSLFLAGGDTDTQYF
size: -
D: TRBD2
V: TRBV5-1
J: TRBJ2-3

DNA: TGCGCCAGCAGCGGGGCGGTTAATCTCGTGGATGGCTACACCTTC
CDR3: CASSGAVNLVDGYTF
size: -
D: -
V: TRBV5-1
J: TRBJ1-2

DNA: TGTGCCAGCAGCTTGGGGAGGGAAGTGGTGTACTTC
CDR3: CASSLGREVVYF
size: -
D: TRBD2
V: TRBV7-9
J: TRBJ2-7

DNA: TGTGCCAGCCACAGGGGCGGGAACACTGAAGCTTTCTTT
CDR3: CASHRGGNTEAFF
size: -
D: TRBD1
V: TRBV28
J: TRBJ1-1

DNA: TGTGCCAGCAGGACCACCGGGACAGGGGGTAGTAATGAAAAACTGTTTTTT
CDR3: CASRTTGTGGSNEKLFF
size: -
D: TRBD1
V: TRBV27
J: TRBJ1-4

DNA: TGTGCCAGCAGCTCGGGACAGGGGGCGCGAGAAGATACGCAGTATTTT
CDR3: CASSSGQGAREDTQYF
size: -
D: TRBD1
V: TRBV7-3
J: TRBJ2-3

DNA: TGTGCCAGCAGCTTGGGACTAGCGGGGATTAGCGAGCAGTTCTTC
CDR3: CASSLGLAGISEQFF
size: once
D: TRBD2
V: TRBV7-9
J: TRBJ2-1

DNA: TGTGCCAGCAGAGTAGGGGGTCATAGCAATCAGCCCCAGCATTTT
CDR3: CASRVGGHSNQPQHF
size: -
D: -
V: TRBV6-5
J: TRBJ1-5

DNA: TGTGCCAGCAGCTCCCCTATAGACCAAGAGACCCAGTACTTC
CDR3: CASSSPIDQETQYF
size: -
D: -
V: TRBV7-6
J: TRBJ2-5

DNA: TGTGCCAGCAGCTCGGGACTAGCGGAATACTACGAGCAGTACTTC
CDR3: CASSSGLAEYYEQYF
size: -
D: TRBD2
V: TRBV9
J: TRBJ2-7

DNA: TGTGCCAGCAGCCAGGCGAGGGTCAATGAAAAACTGTTTTTT
CDR3: CASSQARVNEKLFF
size: -
D: -
V: TRBV5-6
J: TRBJ1-4

DNA: TGTGCCAGCAGCTCGGACAGGAACACTGAAGCTTTCTTT
CDR3: CASSSDRNTEAFF
size: -
D: -
V: TRBV7-2
J: TRBJ1-1

DNA: TGTGCCAGCAGCCTCCGAGACAGGATTAGCAATCAGCCCCAGCATTTT
CDR3: CASSLRDRISNQPQHF
size: -
D: -
V: TRBV2
J: TRBJ1-5

DNA: TGTGCCAGCAGCCTTGGGGCCGCATTCCTGAATTCACCCCTCCACTTT
CDR3: CASSLGAAFLNSPLHF
size: -
D: -
V: TRBV5-6
J: TRBJ1-6

DNA: TGTGCCAGCAGCCAATCGGACAGCGAGAACAATGAGCAGTTCTTC
CDR3: CASSQSDSENNEQFF
size: -
D: -
V: TRBV4-2
J: TRBJ2-1